The source of this TCR beta chain is a study of blood T cell repertoires in COVID-19. Looking at the study overall: Samples of COVID-19 (acute and convalescent) were obtained from the United States, Italy and Spain. T cells, B-cell-depleted T cells, or PBMCs provided the cDNA or gDNA that served as material.

In the source study's methods: Reference gene primer amplification in the assay estimated nucleated cell counts. Using immunoSEQ multiplex PCR, the repertoire was profiled, and TCRdb retains in-frame clones only, with some absent. That table is the source of V, J and clone size, and D and trimming were worked out from the DNA. Of around 120,000 clones listed, less than 85% are singletons. Trimming cost V 3 bases and J 1 base, with 10 bases left between them. Per the germline V gene, CDR1 is SGHRS and CDR2 is YFSETQ. This CDR3 is 14 amino acids long. Specimen: peripheral blood. The receptor comes from a man aged 65 to 85 with active or convalescent COVID-19. V usage is TRBV5-1 and J usage is TRBJ1-2; TRBD1 might be the D (5 bases). The CDR3 protein is CASSSGSSNYGYTF. For the CDR3, the DNA is TGCGCCAGCAGCTCAGGGTCCAGTAACTATGGCTACACCTTC.